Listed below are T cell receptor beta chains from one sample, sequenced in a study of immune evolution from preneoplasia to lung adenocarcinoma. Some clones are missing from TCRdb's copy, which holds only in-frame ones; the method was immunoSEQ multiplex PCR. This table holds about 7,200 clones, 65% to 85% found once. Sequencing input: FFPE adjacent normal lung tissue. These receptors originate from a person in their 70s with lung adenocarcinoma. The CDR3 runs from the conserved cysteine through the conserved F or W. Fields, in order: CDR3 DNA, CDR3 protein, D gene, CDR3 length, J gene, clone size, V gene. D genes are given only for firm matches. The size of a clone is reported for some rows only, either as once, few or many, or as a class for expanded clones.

TGTGCCAGTAGTATAGCGGGAGAGACCCAGTACTTC CASSIAGETQYF - 12 TRBJ2-5 few TRBV19
TGTGCCAGTAGTATTTCTGGACCGCTTTCGGCTTTCTTT CASSISGPLSAFF - 13 TRBJ1-1 - TRBV19
TGCGCCAGCAGCCCGAGCGGGGGAAACTACGAGCAGTACTTC CASSPSGGNYEQYF TRBD2 14 TRBJ2-7 - TRBV5-1
TGTGCCATCAGTCGTACCGGGGAGCTGTTTTTT CAISRTGELFF - 11 TRBJ2-2 - TRBV10-3
TGTGCCAGCAGCCATCAGCGGGGGGCCACAGATACGCAGTATTTT CASSHQRGATDTQYF TRBD2 15 TRBJ2-3 - TRBV14
TGTGCCAGCAGCTTGGGCAGGGGGCTCGGCTACACCTTC CASSLGRGLGYTF TRBD1 13 TRBJ1-2 - TRBV5-8
TGTGCCAGCAGCTTATCGCCAGGGGACGGAAACACCATATATTTT CASSLSPGDGNTIYF - 15 TRBJ1-3 few TRBV7-2
TGTGCCAGTAGTCGGGACTACACCGGGGAGCTGTTTTTT CASSRDYTGELFF - 13 TRBJ2-2 once TRBV19
TGTGCCTGGAGTGGGGACAGCCATCAGCCCCAGCATTTT CAWSGDSHQPQHF TRBD1 13 TRBJ1-5 - TRBV30
TGTGCCAGCAGCGTCATGACAGGAAGGGATGAGCAGTTCTTC CASSVMTGRDEQFF - 14 TRBJ2-1 - TRBV9
TGTGCCAGCAGTTACGCCTCTGGGGCCAACGTCCTGACTTTC CASSYASGANVLTF - 14 TRBJ2-6 - TRBV6-5
TGTGCCAGCTCACCCCCCGTGAGGTCCTACGAGCAGTACTTC CASSPPVRSYEQYF - 14 TRBJ2-7 few TRBV18
TGCGCCAGCAGCCAAGTATTAGGACAGGGACCCGAGCAGTACTTC CASSQVLGQGPEQYF TRBD1 15 TRBJ2-7 - TRBV4-1
TGCGCCACCCTTTCTAGGGTCCTAACTCCCTACGAGCAGTACTTC CATLSRVLTPYEQYF - 15 TRBJ2-7 - TRBV10-1
TGTGCCTGGAGTCTCTGGGGCCGGAGCGGTCAGCCCCAGCATTTT CAWSLWGRSGQPQHF - 15 TRBJ1-5 - TRBV30
TGTGCCAGCCGGACGCCCTTAGGGAACACTGAAGCTTTCTTT CASRTPLGNTEAFF - 14 TRBJ1-1 - TRBV28
TGTGCCATCAGTGAGGAAAGGGATACGCAGTATTTT CAISEERDTQYF - 12 TRBJ2-3 - TRBV10-3
TGTGCCAGCAGCTTCACAGGGTATGGCTACACCTTC CASSFTGYGYTF - 12 TRBJ1-2 - TRBV9
TGCAGCGTTGAAGGTGGACAGGGGGCGCAGACCTACAATGAGCAGTTCTTC CSVEGGQGAQTYNEQFF TRBD1 17 TRBJ2-1 - TRBV29-1
TGTGCCAGCTCACCGGGACAGGGATTAGGAGAGACCCAGTACTTC CASSPGQGLGETQYF TRBD1 15 TRBJ2-5 - TRBV18
TGTGCCAGCAGGGGGGGTCAGGGGATCACTGAAGCTTTCTTT CASRGGQGITEAFF - 14 TRBJ1-1 few TRBV2
TGTGCCAGCAGCCGCAATGCAGGCGCTAGCACAGATACGCAGTATTTT CASSRNAGASTDTQYF - 16 TRBJ2-3 - TRBV7-2
TGTGCCAGCTCAACGGGACAGAGCTCCTACGAGCAGTACTTC CASSTGQSSYEQYF TRBD1 14 TRBJ2-7 - TRBV18
TGCGCCAGCTGGTCAGGAAGTGTAATGAACACTGAAGCTTTCTTT CASWSGSVMNTEAFF - 15 TRBJ1-1 once TRBV5-1
TGTGCCAGCAGTGAACCGGACAGGGCGAAGTACGAGCAGTACTTC CASSEPDRAKYEQYF TRBD1 15 TRBJ2-7 - TRBV6-1
TGTGCCATCAGTACGGACAGGGGAGGCTACACCTTC CAISTDRGGYTF TRBD1 12 TRBJ1-2 - TRBV10-3
TGCGCCAGCAGCTTGCTGAGGGGCCAAGAGACCCAGTACTTC CASSLLRGQETQYF - 14 TRBJ2-5 - TRBV5-1
TGTGCCAGCTCACCACCGCGGGACAGGACCTACGCTAACTATGGCTACACCTTC CASSPPRDRTYANYGYTF TRBD1 18 TRBJ1-2 - TRBV18
TGTGCCAGCAGTGAGACTAGCTCCTACGAGCAGTACTTC CASSETSSYEQYF - 13 TRBJ2-7 - TRBV7-2
TGTGCCAGCAGCGGTTCTAATTCACCCCTCCACTTT CASSGSNSPLHF - 12 TRBJ1-6 - TRBV9
TGTGCCAGCAGTGAATTCACAGGGTACCTAATCCCCTACGAGCAGTACTTC CASSEFTGYLIPYEQYF - 17 TRBJ2-7 - TRBV6-1
TGCGCCAGCAGCTTGGAGATGCTGGCTGAAGCTTTCTTT CASSLEMLAEAFF - 13 TRBJ1-1 - TRBV5-1
TGTGCCAGCAGTTCCCTTGGGGTAGAAAGAACCTACGAGCAGTACTTC CASSSLGVERTYEQYF - 16 TRBJ2-7 - TRBV6-5
TGTGCCTGGGACAGGGGGGGGTACTCCTACGAGCAGTACTTC CAWDRGGYSYEQYF TRBD1 14 TRBJ2-7 - TRBV30
TGTGCCAGCAGCTCTAGCGGGGGGGCCCAAGAGACCCAGTACTTC CASSSSGGAQETQYF TRBD2 15 TRBJ2-5 - TRBV11-1
TGTGCCAGCAGCTTTCAGGGGATAAAATACAATGAGCAGTTCTTC CASSFQGIKYNEQFF - 15 TRBJ2-1 - TRBV5-4
TGTGCCAGCAGTTTAGAGGGGGCGCTTGGCTACACCTTC CASSLEGALGYTF TRBD1 13 TRBJ1-2 - TRBV28
TGTGCCAGCAGCCTACAGGGGACTGGGGCCAACGTCCTGACTTTC CASSLQGTGANVLTF TRBD1 15 TRBJ2-6 once TRBV7-9
TGTGCCAGCAGCCTGGGCTGGGGGGAAAAACTGTTTTTT CASSLGWGEKLFF - 13 TRBJ1-4 - TRBV28
TGTGCCATCAGCGAGGAGGTACTACAGGGAAAGACCCAGTACTTC CAISEEVLQGKTQYF - 15 TRBJ2-5 - TRBV10-3
TGTGCCAGCAGCCCGAACAGGGTCTACAATCAGCCCCAGCATTTT CASSPNRVYNQPQHF - 15 TRBJ1-5 - TRBV5-5
TGTGCCAGCAGCCGCCGGGCCCCAAGTGGGGCAGATACGCAGTATTTT CASSRRAPSGADTQYF - 16 TRBJ2-3 - TRBV5-4
TGTGCCAGCAGCTACGATGGAAACACCATATATTTT CASSYDGNTIYF - 12 TRBJ1-3 - TRBV6-1
TGTGCCAGCAGCCGGGACAGGAACTACAATGAGCAGTTCTTC CASSRDRNYNEQFF TRBD1 14 TRBJ2-1 - TRBV27
TGTGCCAGCAGCGTGGGTGGTGGCGAGCAGTACTTC CASSVGGGEQYF - 12 TRBJ2-7 - TRBV5-6
TGTGCCAGCAGCCGGAAGGGACTAGCGGGGGTCACAGATACGCAGTATTTT CASSRKGLAGVTDTQYF TRBD2 17 TRBJ2-3 - TRBV27